This section outlines one TCR beta chain sequence together with its context. No antigen is known for it. The data are from a study of CXCR3-negative and CXCR3-positive naive CD8 T cells. About the research overall: Overall TRB read output was roughly 130 million, and each library contained about 1.5 +/- 0.3 million reads. Study outcomes and limitations: Naive cells, whether CXCR3-negative or CXCR3-positive, had similar TRBV-TRBJ usage, while memory cells differed. Cryopreservation partially decreased CXCR3 expression, and most assays used fresh PBMCs. For CXCR3-positive naive cells, TRB CDR3s were more hydrophobic than those of CXCR3-negative naive cells.

The CDR3 has 16 amino acids. Germline V gene sequence: CDR1 LNHDA, CDR2 SQIVND (reference sequence). TRB cDNA libraries were made by UMI-labeled 5' RACE. No DNA is given; TCRdb re-called the 5' RACE reads and lists each CDR3 protein once. The repertoire table contains about 120,000 distinct CDR3 sequences. The gene calls are TRBV19 and TRBJ2-2; lacking DNA, the TRBD2 call made by TCRdb goes unchecked. Input material: naive CXCR3+ CD8+ T cells from blood. The sample's subset: CD45RO-CCR7+CD27+CD95- naive CD8+ T cells expressing CXCR3 (TNR3+). This receptor was identified in a human donor in good health. Some clones in this sample may be carry-over from other donors' samples. The CDR3: CASSIWLAANTGELFF.